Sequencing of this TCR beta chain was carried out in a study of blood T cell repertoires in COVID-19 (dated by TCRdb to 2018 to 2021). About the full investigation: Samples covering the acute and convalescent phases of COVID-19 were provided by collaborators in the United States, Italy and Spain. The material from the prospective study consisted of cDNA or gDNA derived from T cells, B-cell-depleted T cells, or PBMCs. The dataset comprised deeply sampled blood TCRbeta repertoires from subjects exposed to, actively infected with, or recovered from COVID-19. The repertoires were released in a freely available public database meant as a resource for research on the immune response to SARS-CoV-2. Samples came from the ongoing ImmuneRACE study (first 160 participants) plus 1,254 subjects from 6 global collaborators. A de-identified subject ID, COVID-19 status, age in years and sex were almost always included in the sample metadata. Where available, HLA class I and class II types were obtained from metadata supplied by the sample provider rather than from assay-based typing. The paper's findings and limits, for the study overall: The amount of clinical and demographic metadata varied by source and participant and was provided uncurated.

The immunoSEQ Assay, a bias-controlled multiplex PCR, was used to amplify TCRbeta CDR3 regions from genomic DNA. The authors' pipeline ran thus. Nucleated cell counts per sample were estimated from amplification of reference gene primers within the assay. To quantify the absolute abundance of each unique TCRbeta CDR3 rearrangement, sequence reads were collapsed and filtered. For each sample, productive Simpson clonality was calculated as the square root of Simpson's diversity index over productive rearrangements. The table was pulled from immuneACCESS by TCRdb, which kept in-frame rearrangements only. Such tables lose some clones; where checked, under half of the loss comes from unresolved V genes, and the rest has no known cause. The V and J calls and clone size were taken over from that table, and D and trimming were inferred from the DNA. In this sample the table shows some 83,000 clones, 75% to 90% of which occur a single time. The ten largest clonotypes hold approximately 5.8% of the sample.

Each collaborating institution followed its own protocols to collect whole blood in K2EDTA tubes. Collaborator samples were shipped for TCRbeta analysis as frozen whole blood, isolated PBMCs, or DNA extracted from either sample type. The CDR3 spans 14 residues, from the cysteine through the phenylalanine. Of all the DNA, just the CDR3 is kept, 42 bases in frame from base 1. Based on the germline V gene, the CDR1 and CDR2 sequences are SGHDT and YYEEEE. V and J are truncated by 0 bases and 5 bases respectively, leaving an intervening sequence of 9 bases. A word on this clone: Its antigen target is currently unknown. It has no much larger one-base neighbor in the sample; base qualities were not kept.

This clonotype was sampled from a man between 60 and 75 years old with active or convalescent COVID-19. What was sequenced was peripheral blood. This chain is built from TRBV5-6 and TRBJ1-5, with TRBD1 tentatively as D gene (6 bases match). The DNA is TGTGCCAGCAGCTTGGGTCAGGGGTATCAGCCCCAGCATTTT. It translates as CASSLGQGYQPQHF.